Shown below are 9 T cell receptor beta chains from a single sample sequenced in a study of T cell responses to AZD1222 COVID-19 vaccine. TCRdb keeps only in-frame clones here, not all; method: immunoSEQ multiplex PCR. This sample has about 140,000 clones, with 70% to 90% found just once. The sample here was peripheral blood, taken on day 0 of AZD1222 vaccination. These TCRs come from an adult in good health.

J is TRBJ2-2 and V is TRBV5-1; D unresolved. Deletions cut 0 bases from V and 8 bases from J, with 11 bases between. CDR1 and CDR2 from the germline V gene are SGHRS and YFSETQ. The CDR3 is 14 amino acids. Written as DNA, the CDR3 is TGCGCCAGCAGCTTGGTGGCTGAAGGTGGGGAGCTGTTTTTT. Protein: CASSLVAEGGELFF.

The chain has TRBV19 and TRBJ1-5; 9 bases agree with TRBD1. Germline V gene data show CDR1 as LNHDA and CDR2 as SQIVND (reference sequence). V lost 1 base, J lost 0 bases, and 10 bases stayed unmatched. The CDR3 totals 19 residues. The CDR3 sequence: CASSIANRGRGPSNQPQHF. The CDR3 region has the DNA TGTGCCAGTAGTATAGCGAACAGGGGGCGCGGTCCTAGCAATCAGCCCCAGCATTTT.

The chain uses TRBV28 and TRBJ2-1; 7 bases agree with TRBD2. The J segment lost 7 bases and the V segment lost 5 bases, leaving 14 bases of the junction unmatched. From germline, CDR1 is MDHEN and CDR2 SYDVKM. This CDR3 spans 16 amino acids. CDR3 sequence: CASSSDGGRERNEQFF. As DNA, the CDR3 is TGTGCCAGCAGTAGCGACGGTGGGCGGGAGCGTAATGAGCAGTTCTTC.

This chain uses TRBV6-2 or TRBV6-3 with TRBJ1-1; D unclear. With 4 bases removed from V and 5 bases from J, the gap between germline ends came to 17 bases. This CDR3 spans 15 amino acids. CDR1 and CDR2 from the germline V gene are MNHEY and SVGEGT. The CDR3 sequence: CASSFGQAGGTEAFF. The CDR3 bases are TGTGCCAGCAGTTTTGGGCAGGCGGGTGGAACTGAAGCTTTCTTT.

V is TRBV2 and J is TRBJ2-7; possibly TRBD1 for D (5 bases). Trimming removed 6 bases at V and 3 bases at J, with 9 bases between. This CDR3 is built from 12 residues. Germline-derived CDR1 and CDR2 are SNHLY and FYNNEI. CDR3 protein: CASRTDNYEQYF. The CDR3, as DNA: TGTGCCAGCAGGACAGACAACTACGAGCAGTACTTC.

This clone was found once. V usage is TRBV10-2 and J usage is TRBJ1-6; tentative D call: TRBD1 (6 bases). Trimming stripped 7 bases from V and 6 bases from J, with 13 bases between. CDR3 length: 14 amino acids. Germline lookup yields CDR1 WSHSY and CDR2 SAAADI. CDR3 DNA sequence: TGCGCCAGCATGGCCGGACAGCCTAATTCACCCCTCCACTTT. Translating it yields CASMAGQPNSPLHF.

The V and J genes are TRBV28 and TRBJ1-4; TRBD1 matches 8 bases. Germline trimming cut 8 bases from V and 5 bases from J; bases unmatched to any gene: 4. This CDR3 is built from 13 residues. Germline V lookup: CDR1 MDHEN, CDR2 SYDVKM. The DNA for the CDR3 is TGTGCCAGCGCGGACAGGGACAATGAAAAACTGTTTTTT. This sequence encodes CASADRDNEKLFF.

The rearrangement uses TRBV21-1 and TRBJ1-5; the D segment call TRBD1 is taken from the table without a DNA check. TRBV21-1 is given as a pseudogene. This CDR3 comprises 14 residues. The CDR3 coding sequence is TGTGCCAGCAGCCTCGACAGCGAAGGCAGGCCCCAGCATTTT. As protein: CASSLDSEGRPQHF.

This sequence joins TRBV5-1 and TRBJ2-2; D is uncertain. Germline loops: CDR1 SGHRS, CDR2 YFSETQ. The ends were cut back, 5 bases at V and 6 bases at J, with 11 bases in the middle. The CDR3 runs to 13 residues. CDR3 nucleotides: TGCGCCAGCAGGAGATTCAACGCCGGGGAGCTGTTTTTT. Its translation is CASRRFNAGELFF.